These 2 T cell receptor beta chains were all obtained from the same sample, sequenced in a study of T cell responses to AZD1222 COVID-19 vaccine. Measured with immunoSEQ multiplex PCR; TCRdb has only the in-frame clones, and not every one. The sample records roughly 79,000 clones, about 92% being singletons. Here the sequenced sample was peripheral blood, taken on day 0 of MenACWY control vaccination. Receptor source: an adult in good health.

CDR3 sequence (DNA): TGCGCCAGCAGCCCCGCAAGGGACCCAAATATCGGTGGGGCCAACGTCCTGACTTTC. It encodes CASSPARDPNIGGANVLTF. The chain links TRBV4-3 to TRBJ2-6; D is perhaps TRBD1 or TRBD2 (5 bases each). The germline V and J ends were trimmed by 4 bases and 3 bases, with 22 bases remaining between them. The CDR3 is 19 amino acids. The germline V gene encodes CDR1 LGHNA and CDR2 YSLEER.

This chain uses TRBV5-6 with TRBJ1-5, with TRBD1 as a possible D gene (6 bases). CDR1 is SGHDT, CDR2 YYEEEE, per germline. The V and J ends lost 6 bases and 3 bases respectively, with 19 bases between them. The CDR3 is 16 amino acids. The DNA for the CDR3 is TGTGCCAGCACTTCCTACGGGGCAGGGGTCAATCAGCCCCAGCATTTT. Protein product: CASTSYGAGVNQPQHF.